This T cell receptor beta chain was documented in a study of response to subunit inactivated influenza vaccine. Study results and caveats: Each seasonal influenza vaccination recruits few new T cells, the authors suggested.

Trimming removed 0 bases from V and 6 bases from J; junction bases left unmatched: 9. Germline assignment: CDR1 MNHEY and CDR2 SVGAGI. The CDR3 has 17 amino acids. In regard to this clonotype: Its antigen is undetermined.

From the RT-PCR reads, TCRdb called clonotypes with MiXCR, one entry per CDR3 protein. The repertoire has more than 700,000 distinct CDR3 sequences, 20% to 25% of them found once; the top ten carry 10% to 13%. This chain joins TRBV6-5 and TRBJ2-7; 12 bases match TRBD2. This sample comprised PBMCs from blood, obtained more than 4 days after vaccination. This clonotype was sampled from a middle-aged man who received an inactivated influenza vaccine. The CDR3 sequence: CASSYSGLAGGPVEQYF. In DNA, the CDR3 is TGTGCCAGCAGTTACTCCGGTCTAGCGGGAGGGCCGGTCGAGCAGTACTTC.